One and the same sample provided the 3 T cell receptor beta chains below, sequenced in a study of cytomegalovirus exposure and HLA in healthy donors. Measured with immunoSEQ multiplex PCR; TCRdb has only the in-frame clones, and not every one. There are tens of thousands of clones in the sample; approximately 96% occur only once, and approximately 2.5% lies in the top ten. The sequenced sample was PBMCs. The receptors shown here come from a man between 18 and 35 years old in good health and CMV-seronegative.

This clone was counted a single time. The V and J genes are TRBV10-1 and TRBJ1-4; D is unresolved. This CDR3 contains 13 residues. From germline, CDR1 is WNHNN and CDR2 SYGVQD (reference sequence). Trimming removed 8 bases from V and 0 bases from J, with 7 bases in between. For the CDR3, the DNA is TGCGCCAGCTGGGGAGCAACTAATGAAAAACTGTTTTTT. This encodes CASWGATNEKLFF.

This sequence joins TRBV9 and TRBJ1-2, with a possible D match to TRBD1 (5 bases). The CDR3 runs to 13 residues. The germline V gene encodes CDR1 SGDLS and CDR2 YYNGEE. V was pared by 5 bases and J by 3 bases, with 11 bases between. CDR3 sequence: CASRTAGDYGYTF. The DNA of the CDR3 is TGTGCCAGCAGGACCGCGGGGGACTATGGCTACACCTTC.

The CDR3 sequence is CSVDRGNTQYF. CDR3 coding DNA: TGCAGCGTTGATCGGGGTAATACGCAGTATTTT. This chain links TRBV29-1 with TRBJ2-3, with a possible D match to TRBD2 (5 bases). Trimming pared 3 bases from V and 7 bases from J, leaving 8 bases between. The CDR3 is 11 residues long. CDR1 is SQVTM and CDR2 is ANQGSEA in the germline V gene.